These T cell receptor beta chains were read from a single sample in a study of blood T cell repertoires in COVID-19. Only in-frame clones appear in the TCRdb table, and some are missing; sequencing was by immunoSEQ multiplex PCR. The table shows approximately 340,000 clones, with about 87% occurring only once. Sequenced material: peripheral blood. The receptors originated from a man between 25 and 39 years old with COVID-19, enrolled during active disease. Each CDR3 is given with its conserved first and last residue. D genes are given only for firm matches. Size tells how often a clone was seen (once, few, many) or the class of an expanded clone, and some rows leave it out.

clone_size: .; v_call: TRBV28; cdr3_length: 14; d_call: TRBD1; j_call: TRBJ1-3; cdr3_nt: TGTGCCAGCACGCGGACAGGCTCTGGAAACACCATATATTTT; cdr3_aa: CASTRTGSGNTIYF
clone_size: .; v_call: TRBV11-2; cdr3_length: 18; d_call: TRBD1; j_call: TRBJ2-6; cdr3_nt: TGTGCCAGCAGCTTGGACAGGGGAACTATCTCTGGGGCCAACGTCCTGACTTTC; cdr3_aa: CASSLDRGTISGANVLTF
clone_size: .; v_call: TRBV7-2; cdr3_length: 15; d_call: .; j_call: TRBJ2-1; cdr3_nt: TGTGCCAGCAGTGGTGGGGGGGCGCGTATTGGTGAGCAGTTCTTC; cdr3_aa: CASSGGGARIGEQFF
clone_size: .; v_call: TRBV27; cdr3_length: 16; d_call: TRBD2; j_call: TRBJ2-1; cdr3_nt: TGTGCCAGCAGTTTATTGGCTAGCGGGGGGGTAAATGAGCAGTTCTTC; cdr3_aa: CASSLLASGGVNEQFF
clone_size: .; v_call: TRBV12-3/TRBV12-4; cdr3_length: 13; d_call: .; j_call: TRBJ1-1; cdr3_nt: TGTGCCAGCAGTTTCCGGGGAATCACTGAAGCTTTCTTT; cdr3_aa: CASSFRGITEAFF
clone_size: many; v_call: TRBV3-1/TRBV3-2; cdr3_length: 13; d_call: .; j_call: TRBJ2-2; cdr3_nt: TGTGCCAGCAGCCAATCATCCCCCGGGGAGCTGTTTTTT; cdr3_aa: CASSQSSPGELFF
clone_size: once; v_call: TRBV30; cdr3_length: 13; d_call: .; j_call: TRBJ1-6; cdr3_nt: TGTGCCTGGAGTGTACAAACAGATTCACCCCTCCACTTT; cdr3_aa: CAWSVQTDSPLHF
clone_size: .; v_call: TRBV19; cdr3_length: 13; d_call: .; j_call: TRBJ1-1; cdr3_nt: TGTGCCAGTAGCCCGACAGGGAACACTGAAGCTTTCTTT; cdr3_aa: CASSPTGNTEAFF
clone_size: .; v_call: TRBV10-3; cdr3_length: 14; d_call: .; j_call: TRBJ2-7; cdr3_nt: TGTGCCAACGGCCTGGGGCCCGCTTTTGGCGAGCAGTACTTC; cdr3_aa: CANGLGPAFGEQYF
clone_size: few; v_call: TRBV2; cdr3_length: 17; d_call: TRBD2; j_call: TRBJ2-7; cdr3_nt: TGTGCCAGCAGAGCAGGCTTGGGACTAGCCTCTCCCTACGAGCAGTACTTC; cdr3_aa: CASRAGLGLASPYEQYF
clone_size: once; v_call: TRBV5-8; cdr3_length: 16; d_call: .; j_call: TRBJ2-3; cdr3_nt: TGTGCCAGCAGCAAAGGGGGGGGCTCGGCGACAGATACGCAGTATTTT; cdr3_aa: CASSKGGGSATDTQYF
clone_size: .; v_call: TRBV4-2; cdr3_length: 16; d_call: TRBD1; j_call: TRBJ2-5; cdr3_nt: TGTGCCAGCAGCCAAGAAGGTCCGACAGGGGGCGAGACCCAGTACTTC; cdr3_aa: CASSQEGPTGGETQYF
clone_size: .; v_call: TRBV21-1; cdr3_length: 16; d_call: .; j_call: TRBJ2-7; cdr3_nt: TGTGCCAGCAGCTCCCCAGAGGGACAGGGAGCCTACGAGCAGTACTTC; cdr3_aa: CASSSPEGQGAYEQYF
clone_size: once; v_call: TRBV6-6; cdr3_length: 15; d_call: TRBD1; j_call: TRBJ1-1; cdr3_nt: TGTGCCAGCAGTTACGGCGCAGGGGGCTACACTGAAGCTTTCTTT; cdr3_aa: CASSYGAGGYTEAFF
clone_size: .; v_call: TRBV12-3/TRBV12-4; cdr3_length: 11; d_call: .; j_call: TRBJ2-7; cdr3_nt: TGTGCCAGCAGTTCAGTGGACGAGCAGTACTTC; cdr3_aa: CASSSVDEQYF
clone_size: few; v_call: TRBV3-1/TRBV3-2; cdr3_length: 16; d_call: TRBD1; j_call: TRBJ1-1; cdr3_nt: TGTGCCAGCAGCCCAGCCTCAGGGGGCGCTTTCAATGAAGCTTTCTTT; cdr3_aa: CASSPASGGAFNEAFF
clone_size: .; v_call: TRBV2; cdr3_length: 16; d_call: TRBD2; j_call: TRBJ2-3; cdr3_nt: TGTGCCAGCAGTGATCGCGGGAGGGCCGTAAGAGATACGCAGTATTTT; cdr3_aa: CASSDRGRAVRDTQYF
clone_size: .; v_call: TRBV2; cdr3_length: 17; d_call: TRBD2; j_call: TRBJ2-3; cdr3_nt: TGTGCCAGCAGTGCCGGACTAGTTGAGACTAGCACAGATACGCAGTATTTT; cdr3_aa: CASSAGLVETSTDTQYF
clone_size: .; v_call: TRBV23-1; cdr3_length: 17; d_call: .; j_call: TRBJ2-2; cdr3_nt: TGCGCCAGCAGTCAATGCCCCGGTGTCACGCACACCGGGGAGCTGTTTTTT; cdr3_aa: CASSQCPGVTHTGELFF
clone_size: .; v_call: TRBV27; cdr3_length: 14; d_call: TRBD1; j_call: TRBJ2-7; cdr3_nt: TGTGCCAGCAGTTCAAGACAGGGGGCTTGGGAGCAGTACTTC; cdr3_aa: CASSSRQGAWEQYF
clone_size: .; v_call: TRBV5-1; cdr3_length: 14; d_call: TRBD1; j_call: TRBJ2-7; cdr3_nt: TGCGCCAGCAGCTCCGGGACAGGCAACGTCGAGCAGTACTTC; cdr3_aa: CASSSGTGNVEQYF
clone_size: .; v_call: TRBV24-1; cdr3_length: 15; d_call: TRBD1; j_call: TRBJ2-1; cdr3_nt: TGTGCCACCAGTGAGTGGACAGGGGGTTACAATGAGCAGTTCTTC; cdr3_aa: CATSEWTGGYNEQFF
clone_size: .; v_call: TRBV5-5; cdr3_length: 18; d_call: TRBD1; j_call: TRBJ1-3; cdr3_nt: TGTGCCAGCAGCCGACTCCGGGACAGTCTCCCCTCTGGAAACACCATATATTTT; cdr3_aa: CASSRLRDSLPSGNTIYF
clone_size: .; v_call: TRBV24-1; cdr3_length: 15; d_call: .; j_call: TRBJ2-1; cdr3_nt: TGTGCCACCAGTGATTTTCAGGGGTCGAATAAGAAGCAGTTCTTC; cdr3_aa: CATSDFQGSNKKQFF
clone_size: .; v_call: TRBV4-1; cdr3_length: 15; d_call: TRBD2; j_call: TRBJ2-1; cdr3_nt: TGCGCCAGCAGCCAACCGGGGGGGTCCTACAATGAGCAGTTCTTC; cdr3_aa: CASSQPGGSYNEQFF